This entry is about one TCR beta chain. These data originate in a study of CD8 T cells in Susac syndrome. CDR1 and CDR2 (germline): SGDLS, YYNGEE. The CDR3 is made up of 10 amino acids. V was shortened by 6 bases and J by 7 bases, with 5 bases between the two germline ends. Roughly 0.45 to 1 ug RNA was reverse transcribed with random hexamers. Using its own MiXCR run on the immunoSEQ multiplex PCR reads, TCRdb lists one record per CDR3 protein. The sample lists around 170,000 distinct CDR3 sequences, approximately 94% occurring once. Source material: CD4+ T cells from PBMCs. The sequence derives from a human donor with Susac syndrome. The gene calls are TRBV9 and TRBJ1-5; D gene uncertain. The CDR3 nucleotides read TGTGCCAGCACCCCGCAGCCCCAGCATTTT. This codes for CASTPQPQHF.